Each of the 5 T cell receptor beta chains below was sequenced from the same sample in a study of blood T cell repertoires in COVID-19. Sequencing used immunoSEQ multiplex PCR; TCRdb keeps in-frame clones, though not all of them. The top ten clones hold about 8.9% of a sample with a few hundred thousand clones, about 87% of them seen once. Sequencing input: PBMCs or T cells enriched from blood (not recorded which). All receptors come from a woman aged 18-29 years who had recovered from COVID-19.

The chain has TRBV18 and TRBJ2-5, with TRBD2 matching 11 bases. This CDR3 has 14 residues. Germline V gives CDR1 KGHSH, CDR2 LQKENI. The V and J ends lost 2 bases and 4 bases, in that order; junction bases with no gene match: 0. CDR3 region: CASSPTSGGETQYF. CDR3 bases: TGTGCCAGCTCACCAACTAGCGGGGGAGAGACCCAGTACTTC.

This clone was found a few times. The V gene is TRBV28, the J gene TRBJ1-3; D is unclear. The CDR3 runs 13 residues. Germline CDR1 reads MDHEN; CDR2 reads SYDVKM. V dropped 4 bases and J dropped 3 bases, with 7 bases sitting between them. CDR3 residues: CASSSVLGNTIYF. The DNA for the CDR3 is TGTGCCAGCAGTTCGGTTCTTGGAAACACCATATATTTT.

This clone was seen more than once but under ten times. The gene calls are TRBV11-3 and TRBJ1-1; perhaps TRBD1 as D (6 bases). V shed 3 bases and J shed 8 bases, with 10 bases lying between them. The germline CDR1 and CDR2 sequences are SGHNT and YENEEA. There are 12 residues in the CDR3. The CDR3 loop reads CASSLSGEEAFF. The CDR3 nucleotides are TGTGCCAGCAGCTTGTCAGGGGAGGAAGCTTTCTTT.

This sequence joins TRBV18 and TRBJ1-6; TRBD1 matches 7 bases. V lost 1 base and J lost 7; bases outside the gene matches: 1. The length of the CDR3 is 14 residues. CDR1 and CDR2 from the germline V gene are KGHSH and LQKENI. The CDR3 here is CASSPLTGNSPLHF. The CDR3 bases are TGTGCCAGCTCACCACTGACAGGGAATTCACCCCTCCACTTT.

This chain links TRBV4-3 with TRBJ1-1; 8 positions match TRBD1. The trim removed 0 bases at V and 4 bases at J, leaving 10 bases unmatched. The CDR3 runs to 17 residues. Germline V lookup: CDR1 LGHNA, CDR2 YSLEER. The CDR3 reads CASSQDRGPGGSTEAFF. The CDR3 nucleotides read TGCGCCAGCAGCCAAGACAGGGGGCCTGGGGGGTCCACTGAAGCTTTCTTT.